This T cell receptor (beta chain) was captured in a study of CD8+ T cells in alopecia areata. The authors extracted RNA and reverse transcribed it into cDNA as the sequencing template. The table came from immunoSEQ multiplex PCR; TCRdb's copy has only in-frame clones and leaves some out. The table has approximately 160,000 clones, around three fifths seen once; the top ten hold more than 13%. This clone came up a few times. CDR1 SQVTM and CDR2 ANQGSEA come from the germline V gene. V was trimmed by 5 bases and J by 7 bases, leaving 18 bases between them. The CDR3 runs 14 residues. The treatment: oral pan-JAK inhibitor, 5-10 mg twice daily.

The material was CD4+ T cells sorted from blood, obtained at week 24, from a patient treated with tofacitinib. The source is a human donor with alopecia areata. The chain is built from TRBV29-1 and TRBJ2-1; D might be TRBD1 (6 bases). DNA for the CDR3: TGCAGCGTTTGGTTACAGGGACCATTAAATGAGCAGTTCTTC. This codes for CSVWLQGPLNEQFF.